What follows are 8 T cell receptor beta chains derived from one specimen sequenced in a study of blood T cell repertoires in COVID-19. Libraries were prepared by immunoSEQ multiplex PCR; TCRdb keeps only in-frame clonotypes and omits some of them. Counted here are about 83,000 clones, more than 85% occurring once; the ten biggest clones make up 8%. Sequenced sample: peripheral blood. The receptors derive from a man of 80 years or more with active or convalescent COVID-19.

The V gene is TRBV27, the J gene TRBJ2-3, with TRBD1 matching over 11 bases. The CDR3 spans 16 residues. CDR1 and CDR2 from the germline V gene are MNHEY and SMNVEV (reference sequence). The junction had 12 bases not matched to a gene; V was cut back by 6 bases and J by 7 bases. The CDR3 sequence is CASRPAGQGVSYTQYF. CDR3 coding DNA: TGTGCCAGCAGGCCAGCGGGACAGGGGGTTTCATATACGCAGTATTTT.

This sequence joins TRBV6-5 and TRBJ2-5; a possible D gene is TRBD1 (7 bases). Trimming removed 2 bases from V and 3 bases from J, with 16 bases in between. The CDR3 length is 16 residues. In germline, CDR1 is MNHEY, CDR2 SVGAGI. CDR3 sequence (DNA): TGTGCCAGCAGTTACCGTTTAGGCAGGGGGGAAGAGACCCAGTACTTC. This encodes CASSYRLGRGEETQYF.

The chain couples TRBV7-2 to TRBJ1-5; D might be TRBD1 (5 bases). The ends were cut back, 2 bases at V and 5 bases at J, with 10 bases in the middle. The CDR3 spans 14 residues. The germline V gene has CDR1 SGHTA and CDR2 FQGNSA. The CDR3 loop is CASSLRGLYQPQHF. The DNA for the CDR3 is TGTGCCAGCAGCTTAAGGGGCCTCTATCAGCCCCAGCATTTT. Full variable domain (missing parts from reference TRBV7-2 and TRBJ1-5): GAGVSQSPSNKVTEKGKDVELRCDPISGHTALYWYRQSLGQGLEFLIYFQGNSAPDKSGLPSDRFSAERTGGSVSTLTIQRTQQEDSAVYLCASSLRGLYQPQHFGDGTRLSIL.

The genes are TRBV6-5 and TRBJ2-5, with 8 nucleotides matching TRBD1. CDR3 length: 16 residues. V lost 2 bases, J lost 5 bases, and 10 bases stayed unmatched. Germline V CDR1 and CDR2: MNHEY, SVGAGI. CDR3 loop: CASSYTRTGKTETQYF. The CDR3 DNA reads as TGTGCCAGCAGTTACACCCGGACAGGGAAGACCGAGACCCAGTACTTC.

The chain joins TRBV7-9 to TRBJ1-2; D remains ambiguous. The V gene lost 2 bases and the J gene lost 8 bases, with 9 bases spanning the gap. Looked up from germline, CDR1 is SEHNR and CDR2 is FQNEAQ (reference sequence). This CDR3 region has 12 residues. CDR3 coding DNA: TGTGCCAGCAGCTTAAGGGAGGGCGGCTACACCTTC. This sequence encodes CASSLREGGYTF.

The chain recombines TRBV7-2 with TRBJ1-6, with 7 positions matching TRBD1. Germline V gene lookup returns CDR1 SGHTA and CDR2 FQGNSA. CDR3 size: 14 residues. V lost 4 bases and J lost 10; bases outside the gene matches: 7. In DNA form, the CDR3 reads TGTGCCAGCAGCTCGACAGGGAGTCCCTCACCCCTCCACTTT. Translation: CASSSTGSPSPLHF.

CDR3 loop: CASRMERQRTDTQYF. The CDR3 DNA reads TGTGCCTCGAGGATGGAGCGGCAGAGGACAGATACGCAGTATTTT. V gene TRBV6-7 combines with J gene TRBJ2-3; D may be TRBD2 (5 bases). TRBV6-7 is known as an ORF, though its function is uncertain. This CDR3 comprises 15 residues. V lost 11 bases to trimming and J lost 3 bases, with 21 bases between them.

The chain employs TRBV28 and TRBJ1-6; no definite D call. CDR1 is MDHEN and CDR2 is SYDVKM in the germline V gene. Trimming removed 10 bases from V and 8 bases from J, with 18 bases in between. The CDR3 length is 14 residues. The CDR3 sequence is CAIREVRPDSPLHF. The CDR3 nucleotides are TGTGCCATTAGGGAGGTTAGACCGGATTCACCCCTCCACTTT.